The sequence of this T cell receptor (beta chain) was determined in a study of breast tumors, draining lymph nodes, adjacent tissues. Whole-study results and caveats: Tumor repertoires ranked between lymph nodes and nontumor tissue in diversity, with V and J gene preferences.

This clonotype was recorded many times. Antigen specificity is unknown. The V and J ends lost 1 base and 5 bases respectively, with 8 bases between them. This CDR3 spans 13 amino acids. Germline V gene data show CDR1 as SGHVS and CDR2 as FQNEAQ. MiXCR, applied by TCRdb to the multiplex PCR reads, yields one record per CDR3 protein. Of roughly 80,000 distinct CDR3 sequences detected, roughly 19% appear once; the ten largest clones hold 2% to 2.5%. Axillary draining lymph nodes of breast cancer patients supplied the node samples. Sequencing was carried out using axillary lymph node tissue. V gene TRBV7-8 combines with J gene TRBJ2-5; D ambiguous. The sequence was collected from a female donor with breast cancer. Some clones in this sample may be carry-over from other donors' samples. CDR3 loop: CASSLGSAETQYF. The CDR3 DNA reads TGTGCCAGCAGCTTAGGCTCGGCGGAGACCCAGTACTTC.